The source of this TCR beta chain is a study of beta chain features in type 1 diabetes. Overall study results and limits: Type 1 diabetes patients had TCRB CDR3s that were shorter (moderately but significantly so) in all four CD4+ subsets.

Germline loops: CDR1 LNHDA, CDR2 SQIVND (reference sequence). CDR3 size: 15 residues. The V gene lost 3 bases and the J gene lost 5 bases, with 14 bases spanning the gap. This clone was found a few times. The antigen is undetermined. Expressed TCRB transcripts were sequenced because the isolated RNA had all been reverse transcribed beforehand. The method was immunoSEQ multiplex PCR; TCRdb's version includes in-frame clones alone and lacks a portion of them. This table holds about 710,000 clones, more than 12% found once. This sequence originates from a man aged 18 to 29 with type 1 diabetes. This chain joins TRBV19 and TRBJ2-1; weak D call: TRBD2 (7 bases). Sequenced sample: naive CD4+ T cells from blood. CDR3 sequence reads: CASSMEGGLDNEQFF. Written as DNA, the CDR3 is TGTGCCAGTAGTATGGAGGGGGGGCTCGACAATGAGCAGTTCTTC.